The 27 T cell receptor beta chains reported below all come from one sample, sequenced in a study of long-term antiretroviral therapy in people with HIV. The libraries were made with immunoSEQ v3.0 at survey level. TCRdb's table, derived via immunoSEQ multiplex PCR, lists solely in-frame clones and lacks some. The table lists roughly 35,000 clones, roughly 85% of them singletons. The material was unsorted PBMCs, obtained about 3.3 years after starting antiretroviral therapy. These receptor sequences come from a man between 18 and 29 years old with HIV.

The rearrangement joins TRBV18 to TRBJ2-2; D not resolved. V shed 0 bases and J shed 1 base, with 9 bases lying between them. CDR1 is KGHSH and CDR2 is LQKENI in the germline V gene. This CDR3 has 16 residues. Here the CDR3 DNA reads TGTGCCAGCTCACCACCCAGGACCGTGAACACCGGGGAGCTGTTTTTT. Encoded protein: CASSPPRTVNTGELFF. The complete variable domain, with remaining parts taken from reference TRBV18 and TRBJ2-2, reads NAGVMQNPRHLVRRRGQEARLRCSPMKGHSHVYWYRQLPEEGLKFMVYLQKENIIDESGMPKERFSAEFPKEGPSILRIQQVVRGDSAAYFCASSPPRTVNTGELFFGEGSRLTVL.

The chain uses TRBV5-5 and TRBJ1-4; 9 positions match TRBD1. V dropped 2 bases and J dropped 8; count of bases not matched to a gene: 7. The germline gives CDR1 SGHKS, CDR2 YYEKEE (reference sequence). The CDR3 contains 15 residues. In DNA, the CDR3 is TGTGCCAGCAGCTTACCGGGACAGGGAGGCGAAAAACTGTTTTTT. Translating it yields CASSLPGQGGEKLFF.

The rearrangement links TRBV6-5 to TRBJ1-1, with D possibly matching TRBD1 (5 bases). The CDR3 loop spans 13 amino acids. V lost 5 bases and J 4 bases, leaving 11 bases between the germline ends. Germline-derived CDR1 and CDR2 are MNHEY and SVGAGI. CDR3 sequence reads: CASSLRQFTEAFF. CDR3 nucleotides: TGTGCCAGCAGTCTCCGACAGTTCACTGAAGCTTTCTTT.

The chain employs TRBV27 and TRBJ1-5; no clear D gene. The CDR3 length is 14 residues. The germline CDR1 and CDR2 sequences are MNHEY and SMNVEV (reference sequence). V lost 2 bases and J lost 2, with 7 bases in between. CDR3 DNA: TGTGCCAGCAGTTTAGGTCTGGGCAATCAGCCCCAGCATTTT. Its translation: CASSLGLGNQPQHF.

The chain joins TRBV27 to TRBJ1-6; TRBD1 aligns across 9 bases. The CDR3 spans 15 residues. J gave up 8 bases and V 3 bases, and 5 bases lay outside the gene matches. CDR1 and CDR2 from the germline V gene are MNHEY and SMNVEV (reference sequence). CDR3 residues: CASSFLTGGDSPLHF. CDR3 DNA: TGTGCCAGCAGTTTCCTGACAGGGGGGGATTCACCCCTCCACTTT.

This chain connects TRBV9 to TRBJ2-7; 8 bases fit TRBD1. Germline CDR1 is SGDLS and CDR2 is YYNGEE. Trimming removed 2 bases from V and 3 bases from J; junction bases left unmatched: 7. This CDR3 has 15 amino acids. This CDR3 reads CASSVADRGYYEQYF. The CDR3 DNA is TGTGCCAGCAGCGTTGCCGACAGGGGATACTACGAGCAGTACTTC.

V gene TRBV10-2 combines with J gene TRBJ1-4; a possible D gene is TRBD1 (6 bases). V shed 0 bases and J shed 7 bases, with 15 bases lying between them. The CDR3 has 16 amino acids. The germline gives CDR1 WSHSY, CDR2 SAAADI. The CDR3, as DNA: TGCGCCAGCAGTGAGTCATCAGAAGGGGGTGGTGAAAAACTGTTTTTT. It is translated as CASSESSEGGGEKLFF.

The chain recombines TRBV5-1 with TRBJ2-3, with D possibly being TRBD1 (6 bases). The CDR3 runs 14 residues. Germline assignment: CDR1 SGHRS and CDR2 YFSETQ. V lost 2 bases, J lost 2 bases, and 9 bases lay in between. CDR3 amino acids: CASSLDRNTDTQYF. CDR3 sequence (DNA): TGCGCCAGCAGCTTAGACAGGAACACAGATACGCAGTATTTT.

Here the CDR3 DNA reads TGTGCCAGTAGTATAGATCTAGGACTAGCGGGATCCGAGCAGTACTTC. It codes for CASSIDLGLAGSEQYF. The chain recombines TRBV19 with TRBJ2-7, with 12 bases fitting TRBD2. This CDR3 is 16 amino acids long. Germline values: CDR1 LNHDA, CDR2 SQIVND (reference sequence). Germline trimming cut 0 bases from V and 6 bases from J; bases unmatched to any gene: 6.

The chain employs TRBV27 and TRBJ2-7; the D gene could be TRBD1 or TRBD2 (6 bases each). This CDR3 has 15 amino acids. The V end was cut by 5 bases, the J end by 6 bases, with 20 bases between. The germline CDR1 and CDR2 sequences are MNHEY and SMNVEV (reference sequence). In DNA form, the CDR3 reads TGTGCCAGCAGTCTGGGAGCGGAGGGGGGCCTCGAGCAGTACTTC. Translating it yields CASSLGAEGGLEQYF.

The rearrangement joins TRBV6-6 to TRBJ1-1; tentatively, D is TRBD1 (5 bases). In germline, CDR1 is MNHNY, CDR2 SVGAGI (reference sequence). Trimming removed 6 bases from V and 4 bases from J, with 15 bases in between. The CDR3 is 14 amino acids. The CDR3 nucleotides read TGTGCCAGCAGCCCCGGGGGAGGGGCCACTGAAGCTTTCTTT. Residues: CASSPGGGATEAFF.

V gene TRBV25-1 combines with J gene TRBJ1-2; tentatively, D is TRBD1 (5 bases). This CDR3 spans 18 amino acids. V shed 5 bases and J shed 6 bases, with 28 bases lying between them. Germline CDR1 MGHDK, CDR2 SYGVNS. DNA for the CDR3: TGTGCCAGCAGTCCGAAAGGTTTAAGATGGGGGAGGCCCCATGGCTACACCTTC. Translated, it gives CASSPKGLRWGRPHGYTF.

V gene TRBV27 combines with J gene TRBJ2-7, with 7 bases aligning to TRBD1. Germline V lookup: CDR1 MNHEY, CDR2 SMNVEV (reference sequence). Trimming cost V 6 bases and J 6 bases; bases outside gene matches: 5. The CDR3 is 12 residues long. The CDR3 DNA is TGTGCCAGCAGCTCGACAGGGTCCGAGCAGTACTTC. It codes for CASSSTGSEQYF.

The rearrangement joins TRBV4-1 to TRBJ1-2; a possible D gene is TRBD1 (5 bases). The CDR3 has 14 amino acids. Germline lookup yields CDR1 MGHRA and CDR2 YSYEKL. The V gene lost 0 bases and the J gene lost 3 bases, with 8 bases spanning the gap. Here the CDR3 reads CASSQDWGDYGYTF. The CDR3 DNA reads as TGCGCCAGCAGCCAAGATTGGGGGGACTATGGCTACACCTTC.

The chain couples TRBV18 to TRBJ2-5; TRBD1 matches 7 bases. This CDR3 contains 15 residues. V was pared by 4 bases and J by 0 bases, with 5 bases of the junction left unmatched. Germline V gives CDR1 KGHSH, CDR2 LQKENI. CDR3 nucleotide sequence: TGTGCCAGCTCACTTCAGGGGGTGCACCAAGAGACCCAGTACTTC. It yields the protein CASSLQGVHQETQYF. The full variable domain, with the rest looked up from reference TRBV18 and TRBJ2-5, is NAGVMQNPRHLVRRRGQEARLRCSPMKGHSHVYWYRQLPEEGLKFMVYLQKENIIDESGMPKERFSAEFPKEGPSILRIQQVVRGDSAAYFCASSLQGVHQETQYFGPGTRLLVL.

J is TRBJ1-2 and V is TRBV7-9; D uncertain. Germline V gives CDR1 SEHNR, CDR2 FQNEAQ (reference sequence). This CDR3 region has 12 residues. Trimming took off 1 base at V and 6 bases at J, with 6 bases between the two ends. Here the CDR3 DNA reads TGTGCCAGCAGCTTAGATGTGAATGGCTACACCTTC. This codes for CASSLDVNGYTF.

This chain links TRBV5-1 with TRBJ1-1, with 9 bases that match TRBD1. The ends lost 0 bases at V and 1 base at J; junction bases unmatched: 13. In germline, CDR1 is SGHRS, CDR2 YFSETQ. This CDR3 comprises 19 residues. The CDR3 is CASSLAFNRGRTGNTEAFF. CDR3 nucleotide sequence: TGCGCCAGCAGCTTGGCCTTTAACAGGGGGCGAACGGGGAACACTGAAGCTTTCTTT. Full variable domain (outside the CDR3, taken from reference TRBV5-1 and TRBJ1-1): KAGVTQTPRYLIKTRGQQVTLSCSPISGHRSVSWYQQTPGQGLQFLFEYFSETQRNKGNFPGRFSGRQFSNSRSEMNVSTLELGDSALYLCASSLAFNRGRTGNTEAFFGQGTRLTVV.

The chain links TRBV9 to TRBJ2-3; D ambiguous. From germline, CDR1 is SGDLS and CDR2 YYNGEE. V was trimmed by 3 bases and J by 0 bases, leaving 11 bases between them. The CDR3 runs to 15 residues. The CDR3 spells CASSAIRISTDTQYF. Written as DNA, the CDR3 is TGTGCCAGCAGCGCCATCAGGATTAGCACAGATACGCAGTATTTT.

CDR3 DNA sequence: TGTGCCAGCAGCTTCGGACCCTACGAGCAGTACTTC. Its protein product is CASSFGPYEQYF. The chain has TRBV11-3 and TRBJ2-7; D gene uncertain. The germline V gene encodes CDR1 SGHNT and CDR2 YENEEA. CDR3 size: 12 residues. Trimming took 3 bases from V and 2 from J, leaving 5 bases between them.

The chain is built from TRBV5-1 and TRBJ2-7; D is uncertain. This CDR3 region has 15 residues. Germline CDR1 SGHRS, CDR2 YFSETQ. V lost 4 bases to trimming and J lost 2 bases, with 16 bases between them. CDR3 protein: CASSRSAEITYEQYF. CDR3 sequence (DNA): TGCGCCAGCAGCCGGTCTGCGGAGATTACCTACGAGCAGTACTTC.

The table lists this clone with a few counts. The chain is built from TRBV28 and TRBJ1-5; 9 bases match TRBD1. The trim removed 8 bases at V and 0 bases at J, leaving 2 bases unmatched. The CDR3 runs to 14 residues. From germline, CDR1 is MDHEN and CDR2 SYDVKM. CDR3 sequence (DNA): TGTGCCAGCGGGGACAGGGATAGCAATCAGCCCCAGCATTTT. As protein: CASGDRDSNQPQHF.

This chain connects TRBV5-1 to TRBJ1-4; 7 bases line up with TRBD1. The CDR3 runs 16 residues. CDR1 and CDR2 from the germline V gene are SGHRS and YFSETQ. V lost 4 bases and J lost 0; bases outside the gene matches: 6. Written as DNA, the CDR3 is TGCGCCAGCAGCGCCTGGGACAGCTCAACTAATGAAAAACTGTTTTTT. Protein: CASSAWDSSTNEKLFF.

The CDR3 bases are TGCAGCGTTGATGGAGGGGGCTCGTCCTACGAGCAGTACTTC. It encodes CSVDGGGSSYEQYF. V is TRBV29-1 and J is TRBJ2-7, with a weak D call TRBD1 (7 bases). Germline loops: CDR1 SQVTM, CDR2 ANQGSEA. V lost 3 bases to trimming and J lost 1 base, with 13 bases between them. This CDR3 is 14 amino acids long.

The chain carries TRBV29-1 and TRBJ1-2; no clear D gene. Germline CDR1 SQVTM, CDR2 ANQGSEA. Between the trimmed V and J ends, which lost 1 base and 0 bases, there was a span of 12 bases. This CDR3 comprises 15 residues. DNA of the CDR3: TGCAGCGTTGAAGTCCTACAGCGAGCTAACTATGGCTACACCTTC. Translation gives CSVEVLQRANYGYTF.

The gene calls are TRBV23-1 and TRBJ2-7; 8 positions agree with TRBD1. TRBV23-1 is an open reading frame whose function is uncertain. The CDR3 is 15 amino acids. The trim removed 3 bases at V and 2 bases at J, leaving 6 bases unmatched. Here the CDR3 DNA reads TGCGCCAGCAGTCACAGCCGGGACAGGACCTACGAGCAGTACTTC. The encoded protein is CASSHSRDRTYEQYF.

This clone was seen only a few times. The chain is built from TRBV19 and TRBJ1-1, with 8 positions matching TRBD1. V shed 6 bases, J shed 0 bases, and the junction held 6 bases outside the gene matches. Germline values: CDR1 LNHDA, CDR2 SQIVND (reference sequence). The CDR3 runs 15 residues. The CDR3 region has the DNA TGTGCCAGTAGGGACAGGGTCCCCGTGAACACTGAAGCTTTCTTT. As protein: CASRDRVPVNTEAFF.

This clone appeared once. J is TRBJ2-1 and V is TRBV5-1; 9 bases are shared with TRBD1. The junction had 11 bases not matched to a gene; V was cut back by 6 bases and J by 7 bases. CDR1 SGHRS and CDR2 YFSETQ come from the germline V gene. This CDR3 spans 15 amino acids. The CDR3 region is CASKKDRGLQNEQFF. Here the CDR3 DNA reads TGCGCCAGCAAAAAGGACAGGGGATTACAGAATGAGCAGTTCTTC.